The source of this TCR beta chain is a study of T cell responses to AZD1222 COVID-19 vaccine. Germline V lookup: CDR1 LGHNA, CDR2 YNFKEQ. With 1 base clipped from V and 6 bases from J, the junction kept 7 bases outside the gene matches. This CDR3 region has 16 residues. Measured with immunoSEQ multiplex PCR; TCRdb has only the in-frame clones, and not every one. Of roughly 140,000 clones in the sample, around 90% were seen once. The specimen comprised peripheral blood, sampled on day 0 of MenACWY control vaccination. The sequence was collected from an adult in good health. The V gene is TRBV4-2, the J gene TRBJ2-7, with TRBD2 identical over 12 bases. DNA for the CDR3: TGTGCCAGCAGCCAAGGGATACTAGCGGGAGGTAGCGAGCAGTACTTC. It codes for CASSQGILAGGSEQYF.